A single sample is the source of the 25 T cell receptor beta chains below, sequenced in a study of blood T cell repertoires in COVID-19. Assay: immunoSEQ multiplex PCR; the TCRdb copy retains only in-frame clones and omits some. The table lists 350,000 to 450,000 clones, approximately 90% of them singletons, with approximately 1.5% in the top ten. Sequencing used peripheral blood. These receptors all stem from a middle-aged woman with COVID-19, enrolled during active disease.

J is TRBJ2-7 and V is TRBV27; 11 nucleotides match TRBD2. The CDR3 has 14 amino acids. Germline V gives CDR1 MNHEY, CDR2 SMNVEV (reference sequence). V shed 6 bases, J shed 5 bases, and the junction held 6 bases outside the gene matches. The CDR3 coding sequence is TGTGCCAGCAGGATACTAGCGGGAGTGCACGAGCAGTACTTC. Its protein is CASRILAGVHEQYF.

CDR3 in amino acids: CASWGAATNEKLFF. CDR3 DNA sequence: TGTGCCAGCTGGGGAGCCGCAACTAATGAAAAACTGTTTTTT. The V gene is TRBV28, the J gene TRBJ1-4; no reliable D call. V lost 8 bases, J lost 0 bases, and 10 bases lay in between. The CDR3 has 14 residues. The V gene's germline CDR1 is MDHEN and CDR2 SYDVKM.

The rearrangement links TRBV28 to TRBJ1-1, with D possibly being TRBD1 (5 bases). The CDR3 is 15 residues long. V gave up 5 bases and J gave up 1 base, with 14 bases separating them. Germline lookup yields CDR1 MDHEN and CDR2 SYDVKM. The CDR3 reads CASSPTWGGNTEAFF. As DNA, the CDR3 is TGTGCCAGCAGTCCGACGTGGGGGGGGAACACTGAAGCTTTCTTT.

This chain links TRBV4-3 with TRBJ2-2; 7 bases line up with TRBD2. V was pared by 11 bases and J by 0 bases, with 12 bases of the junction left unmatched. In germline, CDR1 is LGHNA, CDR2 YSLEER. The CDR3 loop spans 16 amino acids. CDR3 sequence (DNA): TGCGCCTCCACCGCACGGGAGGCCACGAACACCGGGGAGCTGTTTTTT. Its protein product is CASTAREATNTGELFF.

The chain employs TRBV18 and TRBJ1-3; D unclear. Between the trimmed V and J ends, which lost 5 bases and 0 bases, there was a span of 14 bases. The CDR3 has 16 residues. From germline, CDR1 is KGHSH and CDR2 LQKENI. The DNA for the CDR3 is TGTGCCAGCTCATCCCAGGTCCCGGACTCTGGAAACACCATATATTTT. Its protein is CASSSQVPDSGNTIYF.

The rearrangement uses TRBV28 and TRBJ2-7, with D possibly matching TRBD2 (5 bases). V lost 5 bases and J lost 2, with 16 bases in between. In germline, CDR1 is MDHEN, CDR2 SYDVKM. This CDR3 is built from 15 residues. The CDR3 sequence: CASSATTAGTYEQYF. The CDR3 coding sequence is TGTGCCAGCAGTGCTACAACCGCCGGGACCTACGAGCAGTACTTC. The full variable domain, its missing parts supplied by reference TRBV28 and TRBJ2-7, is DVKVTQSSRYLVKRTGEKVFLECVQDMDHENMFWYRQDPGLGLRLIYFSYDVKMKEKGDIPEGYSVSREKKERFSLILESASTNQTSMYLCASSATTAGTYEQYFGPGTRLTVT.

This clone was seen a few times. V is TRBV19 and J is TRBJ2-2; 7 nucleotides align to TRBD2. This CDR3 has 16 residues. V gave up 3 bases and J gave up 7 bases; unmatched junction bases: 11. Germline V gene lookup returns CDR1 LNHDA and CDR2 SQIVND (reference sequence). CDR3 in amino acids: CASSIRAGVNYGELFF. CDR3 coding DNA: TGTGCCAGTAGTATCAGGGCGGGAGTGAATTACGGGGAGCTGTTTTTT.

The genes are TRBV5-1 and TRBJ2-2, with D tentatively TRBD1 (6 bases). V lost 6 bases, J lost 0 bases, and 12 bases lay in between. Per germline, CDR1 SGHRS and CDR2 YFSETQ. CDR3 length: 15 residues. The CDR3 DNA sequence: TGCGCCAGCACCACGGACAGCGCGAACACCGGGGAGCTGTTTTTT. Translated, it gives CASTTDSANTGELFF.

The chain has TRBV7-9 and TRBJ1-3, with 7 nucleotides matching TRBD1. Unmatched junction bases numbered 11, after V lost 3 bases and J lost 9 bases. CDR3 length: 15 residues. Germline CDR1 SEHNR, CDR2 FQNEAQ (reference sequence). The CDR3 protein is CASSFTGDLRTTIYF. The CDR3 DNA follows: TGTGCCAGCAGCTTTACAGGGGATCTTCGGACCACCATATATTTT. Full variable domain (outside the CDR3, taken from reference TRBV7-9 and TRBJ1-3): DTGVSQNPRHKITKRGQNVTFRCDPISEHNRLYWYRQTLGQGPEFLTYFQNEAQLEKSRLLSDRFSAERPKGSFSTLEIQRTEQGDSAMYLCASSFTGDLRTTIYFGEGSWLTVV.

The chain uses TRBV6-1 and TRBJ1-1; D possibly corresponds to TRBD1 (5 bases). Looked up from germline, CDR1 is MNHNS and CDR2 is SASEGT. The V and J ends lost 2 bases and 0 bases respectively, with 16 bases between them. This CDR3 comprises 17 residues. CDR3 bases: TGTGCCAGCAGTGAAATCAGCCGGGGGGGGATGAACACTGAAGCTTTCTTT. Its protein product is CASSEISRGGMNTEAFF.

The rearrangement links TRBV5-1 to TRBJ2-3; D may be TRBD1 (5 bases). Germline V gene lookup returns CDR1 SGHRS and CDR2 YFSETQ. The V end lost 6 bases, the J end lost 0 bases, and 14 bases lay between the germline ends. The CDR3 extends over 15 amino acids. The CDR3 nucleotides read TGCGCCAGCAAATATTCCAGGGCTAGCACAGATACGCAGTATTTT. Protein product: CASKYSRASTDTQYF.

The chain combines TRBV25-1 with TRBJ1-4; D gene ambiguous. V was trimmed by 6 bases and J by 7 bases, leaving 9 bases between them. Germline CDR1 and CDR2: MGHDK and SYGVNS. The CDR3 consists of 12 residues. The CDR3 DNA reads as TGTGCCAGCAGCAGAGGGAGTGAAAAACTGTTTTTT. It codes for CASSRGSEKLFF. The complete variable domain, with remaining parts taken from reference TRBV25-1 and TRBJ1-4, reads EADIYQTPRYLVIGTGKKITLECSQTMGHDKMYWYQQDPGMELHLIHYSYGVNSTEKGDLSSESTVSRIRTEHFPLTLESARPSHTSQYLCASSRGSEKLFFGSGTQLSVL.

The chain carries TRBV24-1 and TRBJ2-5, with a weak D call TRBD1 (6 bases). The V and J ends lost 4 bases and 3 bases respectively, with 14 bases between them. Germline lookup yields CDR1 KGHDR and CDR2 SFDVKD. The CDR3 contains 15 residues. CDR3 coding DNA: TGTGCCACCAGTGACATCCGGGACAAGAAAGAGACCCAGTACTTC. It encodes CATSDIRDKKETQYF.

This chain links TRBV7-2 with TRBJ2-1, with unresolved D. Trimming took off 0 bases at V and 10 bases at J, with 10 bases between the two ends. Germline CDR1 SGHTA, CDR2 FQGNSA. This CDR3 has 13 residues. For the CDR3, the DNA is TGTGCCAGCAGCTTAGCTAAAGCCCCAGAGCAGTTCTTC. As protein: CASSLAKAPEQFF.

The chain is built from TRBV2 and TRBJ1-3; 7 bases align to TRBD1. CDR1 SNHLY and CDR2 FYNNEI come from the germline V gene. J gave up 4 bases and V 6 bases, and 6 bases lay outside the gene matches. The CDR3 runs 14 residues. The CDR3 coding sequence is TGTGCCAGCAGCCAGACAGGGTCCGGAAACACCATATATTTT. This gives the protein CASSQTGSGNTIYF.

The V gene is TRBV27, the J gene TRBJ2-5; TRBD1 matches 8 bases. V shed 6 bases, J shed 2 bases, and the junction held 2 bases outside the gene matches. Germline-derived CDR1 and CDR2 are MNHEY and SMNVEV (reference sequence). The CDR3 is 13 residues long. CDR3 DNA sequence: TGTGCCAGCAGAAGGACAGGGCAAGAGACCCAGTACTTC. It is translated as CASRRTGQETQYF.

The chain uses TRBV27 and TRBJ2-5; a possible D gene is TRBD1 (6 bases). Trimming removed 3 bases at V and 6 bases at J, with 14 bases between. Germline lookup yields CDR1 MNHEY and CDR2 SMNVEV (reference sequence). This CDR3 has 14 amino acids. The CDR3 DNA reads TGTGCCAGCAGTTTGGATGCAGGGGCTCAGACCCAGTACTTC. Its translation: CASSLDAGAQTQYF.

V gene TRBV5-1 combines with J gene TRBJ1-3; 10 nucleotides align to TRBD1. CDR1 is SGHRS, CDR2 YFSETQ, per germline. The CDR3 totals 17 residues. V was pared by 5 bases and J by 1 base, with 9 bases of the junction left unmatched. CDR3 coding DNA: TGCGCCAGCAGTCTGGACAGGGGGAAAGCGTCTGGAAACACCATATATTTT. Its translation: CASSLDRGKASGNTIYF.

The chain employs TRBV5-1 and TRBJ2-2; tentative D call: TRBD1 (6 bases). The ends were cut back, 4 bases at V and 7 bases at J, with 14 bases in the middle. The CDR3 consists of 14 residues. Germline CDR1 reads SGHRS; CDR2 reads YFSETQ. The CDR3 DNA reads TGCGCCAGCAGCCAACAGGGTCATAGCGGGGAGCTGTTTTTT. It is translated as CASSQQGHSGELFF.

The CDR3 here is CASSRLTDYEQYF. In nucleotides, the CDR3 is TGTGCCAGCAGCCGATTGACAGACTACGAGCAGTACTTC. This chain uses TRBV5-8 with TRBJ2-7; D might be TRBD1 (5 bases). This CDR3 is built from 13 residues. The V gene's germline CDR1 is SGHTS and CDR2 YDEGEE. The V end was cut by 4 bases, the J end by 3 bases, with 11 bases between.

J is TRBJ2-5 and V is TRBV30; TRBD1 aligns across 7 bases. The CDR3 sequence is 13 residues long. Trimming at V came to 3 bases and at J to 5 bases, leaving 6 bases not matched to a gene. Germline V gene sequence: CDR1 GTSNPN, CDR2 SVGIG (reference sequence). As DNA, the CDR3 is TGTGCCTGGAGCCATGACAGGGCGGAGACCCAGTACTTC. It yields the protein CAWSHDRAETQYF.

The chain joins TRBV7-6 to TRBJ2-7; TRBD1 aligns across 7 bases. CDR1 SGHVS and CDR2 FNYEAQ come from the germline V gene. V lost 5 bases and J lost 2; bases outside the gene matches: 18. The CDR3 is 18 amino acids. The CDR3, as DNA: TGTGCCAGCAGCGTAGGGACAGCTCGTGCCTTTCATACCTACGAGCAGTACTTC. This gives the protein CASSVGTARAFHTYEQYF. The full variable domain, completed using reference TRBV7-6 and TRBJ2-7, is GAGVSQSPRYKVTKRGQDVALRCDPISGHVSLYWYRQALGQGPEFLTYFNYEAQQDKSGLPNDRFSAERPEGSISTLTIQRTEQRDSAMYRCASSVGTARAFHTYEQYFGPGTRLTVT.

This clone was observed a handful of times. The chain employs TRBV11-2 and TRBJ2-1, with D possibly TRBD1 on 6 matching bases. CDR3 length equals 15 residues. V was shortened by 5 bases and J by 9 bases, with 20 bases between the two germline ends. Germline loops: CDR1 SGHAT, CDR2 FQNNGV. Written as DNA, the CDR3 is TGTGCCAGCAGCCCATCCGTCCGGGACACAGCTGAGCAGTTCTTC. This gives the protein CASSPSVRDTAEQFF.

The J gene is TRBJ2-5, the V gene TRBV7-9; 7 bases map to TRBD2. This CDR3 is 15 amino acids long. Germline-derived CDR1 and CDR2 are SEHNR and FQNEAQ (reference sequence). V lost 3 bases to trimming and J lost 5 bases; unmatched junction nucleotides: 9. The CDR3 here is CASSFPGLHSETQYF. DNA of the CDR3: TGTGCCAGCAGCTTTCCGGGACTACACTCGGAGACCCAGTACTTC.

The genes are TRBV7-2 and TRBJ1-1, with TRBD1 matching 7 bases. From germline, CDR1 is SGHTA and CDR2 FQGNSA. J lost 4 bases, V lost 5 bases, and 10 bases had no gene match. The CDR3 totals 15 residues. Here the CDR3 reads CASSGKGGGSTEAFF. The CDR3 DNA reads TGTGCCAGCAGCGGAAAAGGGGGCGGATCCACTGAAGCTTTCTTT.